A single sample is the source of the 17 T cell receptor beta chains below, sequenced in a study of OX40 agonist ivuxolimab in advanced cancers. The method behind the library was the immunoSEQ multiplex PCR assay. In TCRdb, the immuneACCESS table is reduced to in-frame sequences with V and J assigned. These tables do not hold every clone; where another copy was compared, an unresolved V gene accounts for under half, and the others remain unexplained. This sample gives around 60,000 clones in total; 80% to 95% of them show up just once. The ten largest account for roughly 0.45% of the sample. Sample: CD4+ or CD8+ T cells sorted from blood, taken in a trial of the OX40 agonist ivuxolimab. The receptors were sampled from an adult with an advanced solid tumor such as melanoma, head and neck, liver or kidney cancer.

The chain employs TRBV19 and TRBJ2-3; 13 bases are a match to TRBD2. J gave up 6 bases and V 7 bases, and 4 bases lay outside the gene matches. This CDR3 is built from 14 residues. The germline V gene encodes CDR1 LNHDA and CDR2 SQIVND (reference sequence). CDR3 DNA: TGTGCCAGTACGACTAGCGGGGGGCTCGATACGCAGTATTTT. It yields the protein CASTTSGGLDTQYF.

This chain connects TRBV18 to TRBJ2-6, with no clear D. The germline gives CDR1 KGHSH, CDR2 LQKENI. V lost 0 bases, J lost 0 bases, and 3 bases lay in between. CDR3 length: 15 residues. CDR3 amino acids: CASSPPRSGANVLTF. The CDR3, as DNA: TGTGCCAGCTCACCACCGCGCTCTGGGGCCAACGTCCTGACTTTC.

As concerns this clone: One end of the junction does not line up with germline, which may come from a read error. This chain uses TRBV27 with TRBJ1-1; TRBD1 might be the D (5 bases). CDR3 length equals 15 residues. Germline V CDR1 and CDR2: MNHEY, SMNVEV (reference sequence). The CDR3 loop is CASQPYGGQNNEAFF. The CDR3 DNA reads as TGTGCCAGCCAACCCTATGGTGGACAAAACAATGAAGCTTTCTTT.

The V call is TRBV11-2, the J call TRBJ2-1, with 15 bases matching TRBD2. The CDR3 runs to 17 residues. J lost 9 bases, V lost 5 bases, and 11 bases had no gene match. CDR1 and CDR2 from the germline V gene are SGHAT and FQNNGV. The CDR3 DNA sequence: TGTGCCAGCAGCCCCGACCGGACTAGCGGGAGGGGTGGTGAGCAGTTCTTC. It specifies CASSPDRTSGRGGEQFF.

The chain uses TRBV30 and TRBJ2-1, with TRBD2 identical over 10 bases. With 3 bases clipped from V and 9 bases from J, the junction kept 8 bases outside the gene matches. The CDR3 is made up of 14 amino acids. From germline, CDR1 is GTSNPN and CDR2 SVGIG (reference sequence). The CDR3 sequence is CAWRGASGSLEQFF. Here the CDR3 DNA reads TGTGCCTGGAGGGGGGCTAGCGGGAGCCTTGAGCAGTTCTTC.

CDR3 bases: TGCGCCAGCAGCCAAGTGTTGGCGGGAGGGCCCTACGAGCAGTACTTC. Its protein is CASSQVLAGGPYEQYF. The genes are TRBV4-1 and TRBJ2-7, with 9 bases lining up with TRBD2. The V segment lost 1 base and the J segment 2 bases; nucleotides outside the gene matches: 6. Looked up from germline, CDR1 is MGHRA and CDR2 is YSYEKL. The CDR3 sequence is 16 residues long.

This clone has only a few counts. The chain combines TRBV27 with TRBJ1-5, with 7 positions matching TRBD1. J lost 5 bases, V lost 5 bases, and 6 bases had no gene match. CDR3 length equals 14 residues. The germline gives CDR1 MNHEY, CDR2 SMNVEV (reference sequence). CDR3 in DNA: TGTGCCAGCAGTCCCAGGGGGGCTTATCAGCCCCAGCATTTT. It encodes CASSPRGAYQPQHF.

The rearrangement joins TRBV28 to TRBJ2-5; 7 positions agree with TRBD1. Germline CDR1 MDHEN, CDR2 SYDVKM. CDR3 size: 15 residues. Trimming took 6 bases from V and 2 from J; bases not matched to a gene: 9. In DNA form, the CDR3 reads TGTGCCAGCAGCGGGCAAGGGACAGCACAAGAGACCCAGTACTTC. It codes for CASSGQGTAQETQYF.

This chain joins TRBV7-6 and TRBJ2-3, with D maybe TRBD2 (6 bases). The germline V gene encodes CDR1 SGHVS and CDR2 FNYEAQ. CDR3 length equals 12 residues. The V and J ends lost 5 bases and 11 bases respectively, with 14 bases between them. DNA of the CDR3: TGTGCCAGCAGCGGTATCCGGAGGGGGCAGTATTTT. Translated, it gives CASSGIRRGQYF.

This clone was detected only once. The germline gene is not matched at one end of the junction; a read error may be the cause. The genes are TRBV11-3 and TRBJ2-2; D call uncertain. Germline loops: CDR1 SGHNT, CDR2 YENEEA. The CDR3 consists of 14 residues. CDR3 bases: TGTGTCAGCTCCCCCCTGGTCGGCACCGGGGAGCTGTTTTTT. It translates to CVSSPLVGTGELFF.

The V gene is TRBV6-4, the J gene TRBJ1-5, with D perhaps matching TRBD1 (5 bases). The CDR3 length is 14 residues. The V end was cut by 10 bases, the J end by 5 bases, with 18 bases between. Germline CDR1 MRHNA, CDR2 SNTAGT. The chain's CDR3 is CAKKDTNPDQPQHF. Written as DNA, the CDR3 is TGTGCCAAAAAGGACACAAATCCCGATCAGCCCCAGCATTTT.

The count of this clone is one. CDR3 loop: CASSLVGAPRDEQFF. In DNA form, the CDR3 reads TGTGCCAGCAGCTTAGTGGGAGCCCCCAGGGATGAGCAGTTCTTC. The chain combines TRBV7-9 with TRBJ2-1; possibly TRBD1 or TRBD2 for D (5 bases each). V lost 1 base to trimming and J lost 8 bases, with 15 bases between them. The CDR3 totals 15 residues. Germline CDR1 and CDR2: SEHNR and FQNEAQ (reference sequence).

J is TRBJ1-1 and V is TRBV4-3; D is undetermined. Trimming pared 1 base from V and 5 bases from J, leaving 11 bases between. The germline V gene encodes CDR1 LGHNA and CDR2 YSLEER. CDR3 length: 14 residues. The CDR3 region has the DNA TGCGCCAGCAGCCAAGTAATTGGAAGGACTGAAGCTTTCTTT. Its translation: CASSQVIGRTEAFF.

The chain combines TRBV7-2 with TRBJ2-3; D may be TRBD1 or TRBD2 (7 bases each). The CDR3 consists of 19 residues. The germline gives CDR1 SGHTA, CDR2 FQGNSA. V shed 5 bases and J shed 3 bases, with 27 bases lying between them. For the CDR3, the DNA is TGTGCCAGCAGCCCCAGTCCCTACTCGACAGGGAGGGAGACAGATACGCAGTATTTT. This translates into CASSPSPYSTGRETDTQYF.

This CDR3 is CASSLQRDVADTQYF. CDR3 DNA: TGCGCCAGCAGTCTCCAGCGGGATGTGGCAGATACGCAGTATTTT. This sequence joins TRBV5-1 and TRBJ2-3; 7 nucleotides align to TRBD2. The CDR3 covers 15 residues. The V gene end was trimmed by 5 bases and the J gene end by 4 bases; junction bases not matched to a gene: 10. Germline V CDR1 and CDR2: SGHRS, YFSETQ.

The V call is TRBV10-3, the J call TRBJ2-5, with 11 positions matching TRBD2. CDR3 length: 16 amino acids. CDR1 is ENHRY, CDR2 SYGVKD, per germline. Losses at the gene ends were 0 bases for V and 2 bases for J; bases not matched to a gene: 2. The CDR3, as DNA: TGTGCCATCAGTGAGTCACTAGCGGGAGTTCAAGAGACCCAGTACTTC. Translated, it gives CAISESLAGVQETQYF.

Here the CDR3 reads CASSLTPMFEQFF. The CDR3 DNA reads TGTGCCAGCAGCCTAACACCTATGTTTGAGCAGTTCTTC. The rearrangement links TRBV5-5 to TRBJ2-1; D remains ambiguous. Trimming removed 4 bases from V and 9 bases from J, with 14 bases in between. The length of the CDR3 is 13 residues. CDR1 is SGHKS and CDR2 is YYEKEE in the germline V gene (reference sequence).